Listed here is a single T cell receptor beta chain. There is no known antigen for this receptor. One base away there is no much larger clone; base qualities are not given. Every donor in the study was a healthy Caucasian. The twin cohort consisted of three pairs of female monozygotic twins, all aged roughly 18 to 29 years. Positive isolation kits from Invitrogen were used to isolate CD4+ and CD8+ T cell populations. This entry is derived from a study of identical twins (dated by TCRdb to 2016 to 2018). With respect to the entire study: The study deep-sequenced TCR alpha and beta repertoires from monozygotic twins, unrelated adults of various ages and cord blood to test whether fetal clonotypes persist. To rule out contamination, the twin experiments were replicated at different times with different library preparation protocols. Study-wide findings and limitations: In monozygotic twins, out-of-frame TCR alpha sharing was systematically underestimated by recombination models, although the models agreed with sharing between unrelated individuals. Invariant T cells such as MAIT and iNKT could partly confound zero-insertion analyses, although diverse VJ usage argued against such confounding for most clonotypes. Fewer insertions were carried by abundant cord blood beta clonotypes, a similar but weaker trend appeared in young adult naive repertoires, and no such trend appeared in memory repertoires. The excess sharing between twins in beta out-of-frame sequences was weaker because fewer shared sequences reduced the signal-to-noise ratio. Out-of-frame TCR alpha sequences shared between twins showed an excess of low generation-probability sequences compared with coincidental sharing between unrelated individuals. Because the same donors could not be followed over many years, the conclusions depended on cross-sectional statistical analysis.

The protocol used for the library was 5' RACE. Reads for this sample came from an Illumina HiSeq 2000. Template switching introduced a universal primer binding site; the final cDNA contained a unique molecular identifier, enabling accurate counting of TCR cDNA molecules. Specific primers in the conserved constant-segment region were used to synthesize first-strand cDNA for the TCR alpha and beta chains. To control for contamination, every cDNA library carried two barcodes: a SMART-Mk sample barcode plus Illumina barcodes. TruSeq adapter sequences, together with Illumina sample barcodes, were added in two successive PCR steps. The TCR alpha and beta cDNA libraries were sequenced on the Illumina HiSeq platform using custom primers. The authors processed their data as follows. MiGEC was used to process raw reads and extract unique molecular identifiers, and MiXCR was used to find CDR3 positions. Recombination models were inferred per individual with the repgenHMM and IGoR tools using an EM algorithm. Shared clonotype analysis was performed with the tcR package in R, normalizing sharing by the product of cloneset sizes. To study raw recombination without the effects of thymic and clonal selection, out-of-frame nonproductive sequences were analyzed. TCRdb reprocessing: public reads trimmed at Q25 with fastp, clones called with MiXCR, in-frame beta chains kept. Rows merge per CDR3 protein into single entries with the most common DNA and genes. TCRdb, rather than the study authors, made the V and J calls. Across this sample there are approximately 220,000 distinct CDR3 sequences, with approximately 7.8% seen only once. Under 6.5% of the sample lies in the top ten.

The CDR3, from cysteine to phenylalanine, totals 15 residues. The only DNA kept is the CDR3, 45 bases in frame from the first base. The junction shows trimming of 5 bases on V and 3 bases on J, plus 15 bases between the germline ends. The germline V gene provides CDR1 SNHLY and CDR2 FYNNEI. These data also formed part of another study, on yellow fever vaccine responses in identical twins. That second report states: The authors reported that the T cell response to vaccination in identical twins appeared partly convergent and partly personalized. Focusing on identical twins, the study followed the T cell clones that responded to the vaccine, and did so with precision.

This TCR derives from a woman under 30 in good health. The rearrangement combines TRBV2 with TRBJ2-3, with the D gene too uncertain to name. Sequences were obtained from CD8+ T cells sorted from blood. CDR3 region: CASSKSEHLTDTQYF. The bases read TGTGCCAGCAGTAAATCCGAGCACCTGACAGATACGCAGTATTTT.